One T cell receptor (beta chain) is described in this entry. This entry is derived from a study of tumor and adjacent non-tumor tissue in lung cancer. The CDR3 has 13 residues. Trimming removed 5 bases from V and 9 bases from J, with 14 bases in between. Germline V gene lookup returns CDR1 GTSNPN and CDR2 SVGIG (reference sequence). The template was RNA from unsorted bulk tissue. Newly diagnosed lung cancer patients had thoracic surgery in China, August–late 2014, without prior chemotherapy. Three rounds of nested PCR, following a modified ARM-PCR protocol, produced the TCRbeta library. TCRdb independently ran MiXCR on the multiplex PCR reads; one entry per CDR3 protein. Of about 93,000 distinct CDR3 sequences in the sample, around three fifths were seen once.

This clonotype was obtained from a man between 65 and 85 years old with non-small cell lung cancer. The V call is TRBV30, the J call TRBJ1-6, with D possibly matching TRBD1 (6 bases). Sequencing was performed on lung tumor tissue. In nucleotides, the CDR3 is TGTGCCTGGTGCCGGGACAAGCTTTCACCCCTCCACTTT. Translating it yields CAWCRDKLSPLHF.